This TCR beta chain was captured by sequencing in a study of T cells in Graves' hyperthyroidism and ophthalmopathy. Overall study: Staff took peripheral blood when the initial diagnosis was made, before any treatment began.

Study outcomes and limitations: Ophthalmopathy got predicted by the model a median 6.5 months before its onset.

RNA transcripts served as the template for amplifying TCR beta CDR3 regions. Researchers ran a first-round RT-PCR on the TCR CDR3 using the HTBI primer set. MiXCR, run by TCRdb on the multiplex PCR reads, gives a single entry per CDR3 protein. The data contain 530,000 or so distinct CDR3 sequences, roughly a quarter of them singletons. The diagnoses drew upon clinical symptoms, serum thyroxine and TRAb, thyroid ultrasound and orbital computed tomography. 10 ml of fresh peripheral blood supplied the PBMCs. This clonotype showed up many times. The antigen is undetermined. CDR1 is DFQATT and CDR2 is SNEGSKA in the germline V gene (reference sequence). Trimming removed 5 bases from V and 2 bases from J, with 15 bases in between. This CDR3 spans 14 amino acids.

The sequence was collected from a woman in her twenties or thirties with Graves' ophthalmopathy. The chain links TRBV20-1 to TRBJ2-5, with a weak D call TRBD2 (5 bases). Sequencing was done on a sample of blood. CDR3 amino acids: CSAALGGRQETQYF. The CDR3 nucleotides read TGCAGTGCTGCCCTAGGAGGCAGGCAAGAGACCCAGTACTTC.